The 9 T cell receptor beta chains below were found in one sample sequenced in a study of neurological immune-mediated disorders. TCRdb itself ran the 5' RACE reads through MiXCR, one entry per CDR3 protein. The sample shows about 21,000 distinct CDR3 sequences, approximately 6.2% of them seen only once. The material sequenced was CD8+ T cells from blood. These receptors were collected from a man aged 18 to 30 in good health.

This clonotype appeared many times. V and J are TRBV27 and TRBJ2-1, with 7 bases that match TRBD2. V gave up 6 bases and J gave up 4 bases; unmatched junction bases: 12. Germline lookup yields CDR1 MNHEY and CDR2 SMNVEV (reference sequence). The CDR3 has 16 residues. As DNA, the CDR3 is TGTGCCAGCAGGCCAAACACGGGGGGAAGTTACAATGAGCAGTTCTTC. Its protein product is CASRPNTGGSYNEQFF.

This clonotype was counted ten times or more. This rearrangement joins TRBV6-4 to TRBJ2-1; 12 bases map to TRBD2. This CDR3 comprises 15 residues. Germline V gene lookup returns CDR1 MRHNA and CDR2 SNTAGT. After removal of 5 bases from V and 7 bases from J, the junction contained 6 bases not matched to a gene. The CDR3 DNA follows: TGTGCCAGCAGTCCTAGCGGGGGGGCCGGGAATGAGCAGTTCTTC. Amino acids: CASSPSGGAGNEQFF.

This clonotype was picked up many times. This chain links TRBV7-2 with TRBJ1-5, with no clear D. The CDR3 contains 12 residues. V dropped 1 base and J dropped 9 bases, with 7 bases sitting between them. Germline CDR1 is SGHTA and CDR2 is FQGNSA. The CDR3 DNA follows: TGTGCCAGCAGCTTAGTGTCGGGGCCCCAGCATTTT. It encodes CASSLVSGPQHF.

In its sample, this clonotype was seen many times. V and J are TRBV20-1 and TRBJ2-4; D remains unclear. Germline V lookup: CDR1 DFQATT, CDR2 SNEGSKA (reference sequence). V dropped 4 bases and J dropped 7 bases, with 14 bases sitting between them. The CDR3 loop spans 13 amino acids. In DNA, the CDR3 is TGCAGTGCTAATAGGAAAATAGGGAACATTCAGTACTTC. The encoded protein is CSANRKIGNIQYF.

There are many counts of this clonotype. The chain joins TRBV29-1 to TRBJ1-2, with TRBD1 matching 7 bases. CDR3 length: 12 amino acids. Trimming cost V 7 bases and J 7 bases; bases outside gene matches: 9. The germline V gene encodes CDR1 SQVTM and CDR2 ANQGSEA. CDR3 DNA: TGCAGCGCCCGGGGACAGTCTGGTGGCTACACCTTC. The encoded protein is CSARGQSGGYTF.

This clonotype has a count of ten or more. The CDR3, as DNA: TGTGCCAGCACCGAACAGGGGGAAGACTATGGCTACACCTTC. Translation gives CASTEQGEDYGYTF. The rearrangement uses TRBV6-2 or TRBV6-3 and TRBJ1-2; TRBD1 agrees at 8 bases. Trimming cost V 7 bases and J 3 bases; bases outside gene matches: 7. Germline V gene lookup returns CDR1 MNHEY and CDR2 SVGEGT. This CDR3 comprises 14 residues.

This clonotype was observed at least ten times. This sequence joins TRBV9 and TRBJ2-2, with no clear D. V dropped 4 bases and J dropped 6 bases, with 7 bases sitting between them. Germline-derived CDR1 and CDR2 are SGDLS and YYNGEE. The CDR3 covers 12 residues. The CDR3 coding sequence is TGTGCCAGCAGCTCCACCCCCGGGGAGCTGTTTTTT. Its protein product is CASSSTPGELFF.

This clonotype was seen ten or more times. The V call is TRBV2, the J call TRBJ2-2, with D perhaps being TRBD1 or TRBD2 (6 bases each). The CDR3 has 13 amino acids. The V and J ends lost 7 bases and 7 bases respectively, with 13 bases between them. Germline CDR1 and CDR2: SNHLY and FYNNEI. Here the CDR3 reads CASTGGGVGELFF. The CDR3 DNA sequence: TGTGCCAGCACTGGGGGCGGGGTCGGGGAGCTGTTTTTT.

Notes on this clonotype: This may stem from a read error, because a much larger clone lies one nucleotide away. The gene calls are TRBV7-6 and TRBJ2-5; D is unresolved. CDR3 length: 15 residues. Germline V lookup: CDR1 SGHVS, CDR2 FNYEAQ. In nucleotides, the CDR3 is TGTGCCAGCAGCTTAGCCGGCAGGAGACAAGAGGCCCAGTACTTC. It codes for CASSLAGRRQEAQYF.